These 25 T cell receptor beta chains originate from one sample sequenced in a study of CD8 T cells in ankylosing spondylitis. TCRdb re-analysed the 5' RACE reads in MiXCR, keeping a single row per CDR3 protein. The data show around 300,000 distinct CDR3 sequences, 11% seen once. What was sequenced was blood, either unsorted or a sorted T cell fraction (not recorded which). Every receptor here comes from a female donor with ankylosing spondylitis or in good health (not recorded which).

This clonotype was recorded at least ten times. The chain combines TRBV29-1 with TRBJ1-2, with 7 bases that match TRBD1. Germline assignment: CDR1 SQVTM and CDR2 ANQGSEA. This CDR3 has 14 amino acids. Trimming removed 0 bases from V and 4 bases from J; junction bases left unmatched: 5. This CDR3 reads CSVEDQGGGYGYTF. DNA for the CDR3: TGCAGCGTTGAAGATCAGGGGGGGGGCTATGGCTACACCTTC.

This clonotype was counted at least ten times. V gene TRBV27 combines with J gene TRBJ1-2; 10 nucleotides match TRBD1. J was trimmed by 4 bases and V by 2 bases; bases with no gene match: 4. The CDR3 has 15 amino acids. The germline gives CDR1 MNHEY, CDR2 SMNVEV (reference sequence). CDR3 in amino acids: CASSLGGQGTYGYTF. Written as DNA, the CDR3 is TGTGCCAGCAGTTTAGGGGGACAGGGGACCTATGGCTACACCTTC.

This clonotype was detected a few times. V gene TRBV15 combines with J gene TRBJ1-1; possible D gene TRBD1, 6 bases. The CDR3 sequence is 15 residues long. Per germline, CDR1 LNHNV and CDR2 YYDKDF (reference sequence). V was pared by 1 base and J by 4 bases, with 13 bases between. In DNA, the CDR3 is TGTGCCACCAGCAGAGCCCTCGGCAGGGGCACTGAAGCTTTCTTT. Amino acids: CATSRALGRGTEAFF.

The V and J genes are TRBV3-1 and TRBJ2-3, with D possibly being TRBD2 (5 bases). The length of the CDR3 is 14 residues. Germline values: CDR1 LGHDT, CDR2 YNNKEL (reference sequence). With 2 bases removed from V and 1 base from J, the gap between germline ends came to 7 bases. This chain's CDR3 is CASSQNSGTDTQYF. CDR3 in DNA: TGTGCCAGCAGCCAAAATAGCGGCACAGATACGCAGTATTTT.

In its sample, this clonotype was seen many times. The gene calls are TRBV9 and TRBJ2-5; 10 bases are a match to TRBD2. This CDR3 has 18 residues. With V trimmed by 3 bases and J by 2 bases, 13 bases remained unmatched. Germline-derived CDR1 and CDR2 are SGDLS and YYNGEE. CDR3 DNA: TGTGCCAGCAGCGAGGGAACTAGCGGGGCGAAATTACAAGAGACCCAGTACTTC. Translating gives CASSEGTSGAKLQETQYF. Drawing the rest from reference TRBV9 and TRBJ2-5, the complete variable domain is DSGVTQTPKHLITATGQRVTLRCSPRSGDLSVYWYQQSLDQGLQFLIQYYNGEERAKGNILERFSAQQFPDLHSELNLSSLELGDSALYFCASSEGTSGAKLQETQYFGPGTRLLVL.

This clonotype has at least ten counts. The V call is TRBV24-1, the J call TRBJ2-2; maybe TRBD1 (5 bases). Trimming took 7 bases from V and 7 from J, leaving 12 bases between them. Germline V gene lookup returns CDR1 KGHDR and CDR2 SFDVKD. This CDR3 has 13 amino acids. The chain's CDR3 is CATRPPGHGELFF. The DNA for the CDR3 is TGTGCCACCAGGCCCCCAGGGCACGGGGAGCTGTTTTTT.

This clonotype was picked up many times. This chain joins TRBV12-3 or TRBV12-4 and TRBJ2-1; TRBD2 agrees at 11 bases. The CDR3 contains 16 residues. Trimming took 4 bases from V and 3 from J; bases not matched to a gene: 5. The DNA of the CDR3 is TGTGCCAGCAGTTCCCCACTAGCGGGAGACTACAATGAGCAGTTCTTC. Amino acid sequence: CASSSPLAGDYNEQFF.

This clonotype was counted ten times or more. The CDR3 DNA reads TGCGCCAGCAGCTTGGTGAGCGGTCCTAGACCGGACGAGCAGTACTTC. This gives the protein CASSLVSGPRPDEQYF. The chain employs TRBV5-1 and TRBJ2-7; possible D gene TRBD2, 5 bases. CDR3 length: 16 amino acids. V was clipped by 0 bases and J by 5 bases, with 18 bases between them. CDR1 and CDR2 from the germline V gene are SGHRS and YFSETQ.

This clonotype has just a few counts. V and J are TRBV27 and TRBJ2-7, with 7 positions matching TRBD1. Trimming cost V 4 bases and J 6 bases; bases outside gene matches: 12. Germline lookup yields CDR1 MNHEY and CDR2 SMNVEV (reference sequence). The CDR3 sequence is 15 residues long. The CDR3 reads CASSWDSPPKGEQYF. In DNA form, the CDR3 reads TGTGCCAGCAGTTGGGACAGTCCCCCGAAGGGCGAGCAGTACTTC.

This clonotype was seen only a few times. The chain links TRBV5-4 to TRBJ2-3, with TRBD2 matching 13 bases. From germline, CDR1 is SGHNT and CDR2 YYREEE (reference sequence). This CDR3 has 17 residues. J was trimmed by 4 bases and V by 4 bases; bases with no gene match: 9. The chain's CDR3 is CASSPRLAGGPADTQYF. CDR3 coding DNA: TGTGCCAGCAGCCCCAGACTAGCGGGGGGACCTGCAGATACGCAGTATTTT. Combining the CDR3 with reference TRBV5-4 and TRBJ2-3 gives the whole variable domain ETGVTQSPTHLIKTRGQQVTLRCSSQSGHNTVSWYQQALGQGPQFIFQYYREEENGRGNFPPRFSGLQFPNYSSELNVNALELDDSALYLCASSPRLAGGPADTQYFGPGTRLTVL.

This clonotype showed up many times. The gene calls are TRBV7-8 and TRBJ2-2, with 9 bases aligning to TRBD2. Trimming cost V 1 base and J 6 bases; bases outside gene matches: 9. This CDR3 contains 17 residues. Per the germline V gene, CDR1 is SGHVS and CDR2 is FQNEAQ. The CDR3 region is CASSLVTSGAWPGELFF. The CDR3 bases are TGTGCCAGCAGCTTAGTGACTAGCGGTGCCTGGCCCGGGGAGCTGTTTTTT. Filled out from reference TRBV7-8 and TRBJ2-2, the complete variable domain reads GAGVSQSPRYKVAKRGQDVALRCDPISGHVSLFWYQQALGQGPEFLTYFQNEAQLDKSGLPSDRFFAERPEGSVSTLKIQRTQQEDSAVYLCASSLVTSGAWPGELFFGEGSRLTVL.

This clonotype has just a few counts. The chain has TRBV10-3 and TRBJ2-2, with 14 bases identical to TRBD2. The length of the CDR3 is 16 residues. Germline lookup yields CDR1 ENHRY and CDR2 SYGVKD. Losses at the gene ends were 5 bases for V and 5 bases for J; bases not matched to a gene: 4. CDR3 in amino acids: CAISPTSGRGTGELFF. The CDR3 region has the DNA TGTGCCATCAGTCCGACTAGCGGGAGGGGTACCGGGGAGCTGTTTTTT.

As regards this clonotype: The junction differs from germline at one of its ends, possibly a read error. The chain links TRBV15 to TRBJ1-6; no clear D. This CDR3 is 17 amino acids long. Germline V lookup: CDR1 LNHNV, CDR2 YYDKDF (reference sequence). The CDR3 region has the DNA TGTACCACCAGCAGAGAAAAGGGCGCAATAAATATTTCACCCCTCCACTTT. Translating it yields CTTSREKGAINISPLHF.

This clonotype was counted ten times or more. The chain uses TRBV12-3 or TRBV12-4 and TRBJ2-5; D is perhaps TRBD1 (6 bases). This CDR3 has 14 residues. Deletions cut 3 bases from V and 5 bases from J, with 13 bases between. The CDR3 DNA reads TGTGCCAGCAGTTTTAGCAGGGGAAAGGAGACCCAGTACTTC. Translating gives CASSFSRGKETQYF.

This clonotype has at least ten counts. The J gene is TRBJ2-1, the V gene TRBV7-8; 7 positions match TRBD2. Trimming at V came to 2 bases and at J to 6 bases, leaving 4 bases not matched to a gene. The CDR3 spans 14 residues. Germline lookup yields CDR1 SGHVS and CDR2 FQNEAQ. CDR3 sequence (DNA): TGTGCCAGCAGCTTATGGGGGGGGGGCAATGAGCAGTTCTTC. Its protein product is CASSLWGGGNEQFF.

This clonotype appeared many times. V is TRBV10-3 and J is TRBJ2-7; TRBD1 aligns across 8 bases. Germline V gene data show CDR1 as ENHRY and CDR2 as SYGVKD. There are 15 residues in the CDR3. V shed 1 base and J 2 bases; nucleotides not matched to a gene: 4. The CDR3, as DNA: TGTGCCATCAGTGAGTTCCGGGACAGGACCTACGAGCAGTACTTC. The encoded protein is CAISEFRDRTYEQYF.

The table lists this clonotype with many counts. This may be a read error, as it is one base from a much larger clone. The chain links TRBV5-1 to TRBJ2-5; unclear D gene. Germline V lookup: CDR1 SGHRS, CDR2 YFSETQ. V was trimmed by 0 bases and J by 1 base, leaving 4 bases between them. The CDR3 consists of 13 residues. As DNA, the CDR3 is TGCGCCAGCAGCTTGGACATCCAAGAGACCCAGTACTTC. Protein product: CASSLDIQETQYF.

The V call is TRBV10-2, the J call TRBJ2-1; 7 bases are shared with TRBD2. Looked up from germline, CDR1 is WSHSY and CDR2 is SAAADI. V shed 2 bases, J shed 2 bases, and the junction held 6 bases outside the gene matches. The CDR3 covers 16 residues. CDR3 loop: CASSEALAVPYNEQFF. CDR3 nucleotides: TGCGCCAGCAGTGAGGCCCTAGCGGTCCCCTACAATGAGCAGTTCTTC.

This clonotype was counted once. The CDR3 coding sequence is TGTGCCAGCAGCGCAGGGTCCCTCCAGGATCAGCCCCAGCATTTT. It yields the protein CASSAGSLQDQPQHF. The rearrangement joins TRBV2 to TRBJ1-5; tentatively, D is TRBD1 (5 bases). This CDR3 has 15 residues. CDR1 SNHLY and CDR2 FYNNEI come from the germline V gene. The germline V and J ends were trimmed by 6 bases and 5 bases, with 17 bases remaining between them.

Regarding this clonotype: A read error is possible here, since a much larger clone lies one base away. This chain joins TRBV7-2 and TRBJ2-5, with 8 bases identical to TRBD1. Germline loops: CDR1 SGHTA, CDR2 FQGNSA. This CDR3 contains 16 residues. The CDR3 DNA is TGTGCCAGCAGCCAAAGCTCTCAGGGGGCCACAGAGACCCAGCACTTC. Translating gives CASSQSSQGATETQHF.

Regarding this clonotype: A much larger clone sits a single nucleotide away, making a read error possible. This CDR3 reads CASSLTQAGTYEQYF. CDR3 bases: TGTGCCAGCAGTTTAACCCAGGCCGGCACCTACGAGCAGTACTTC. This sequence joins TRBV27 and TRBJ2-7; D uncertain. The CDR3 covers 15 residues. Germline values: CDR1 MNHEY, CDR2 SMNVEV (reference sequence). Trimming stripped 2 bases from V and 2 bases from J, with 13 bases between.

With respect to this clonotype: This may come from a read error, since a much larger clone is one base off. In this CDR3 the conserved last residue, phenylalanine or tryptophan, is missing, so a read error is likely. The rearrangement uses TRBV7-9 and TRBJ1-1; D possibly corresponds to TRBD1 (5 bases). The CDR3 runs to 14 residues. Germline V gene data show CDR1 as SEHNR and CDR2 as FQNEAQ (reference sequence). Trimming took 2 bases from V and 4 from J, leaving 11 bases between them. The CDR3 bases are TGTGCCAGCAGCTTATGGGATGGGACCACTGAAGCTTTCTAT. This gives the protein CASSLWDGTTEAFY.

There are many counts of this clonotype. The chain carries TRBV20-1 and TRBJ2-1, with TRBD2 matching 11 bases. CDR1 and CDR2 from the germline V gene are DFQATT and SNEGSKA (reference sequence). The CDR3 length is 15 residues. The trim removed 1 base at V and 2 bases at J, leaving 1 base unmatched. The CDR3 spells CSARVSGRAYNEQFF. The CDR3 DNA reads as TGCAGTGCTAGAGTTAGCGGGAGGGCCTACAATGAGCAGTTCTTC.

This clonotype appeared a few times. This chain uses TRBV7-2 with TRBJ1-6; possibly TRBD1 for D (6 bases). The CDR3 is made up of 15 amino acids. V was pared by 5 bases and J by 8 bases, with 16 bases between. Germline V gives CDR1 SGHTA, CDR2 FQGNSA. Written as DNA, the CDR3 is TGTGCCAGCAGCCCGGCGAGGGGGTGGGATTCACCCCTCCACTTT. It is translated as CASSPARGWDSPLHF.

In this sample, this clonotype turned up many times. This chain connects TRBV6-1 to TRBJ2-1; the D gene is possibly TRBD2 (5 bases). Germline V CDR1 and CDR2: MNHNS, SASEGT. Trimming stripped 8 bases from V and 0 bases from J, with 8 bases between. This CDR3 is 13 amino acids long. This CDR3 is CASQRSSYNEQFF. The CDR3 DNA reads TGTGCCAGCCAGCGGAGCTCCTACAATGAGCAGTTCTTC.